The subject of this entry is one T cell receptor (beta chain). This sample was included in a study of blood T cell repertoires in COVID-19. The overall study: Spain, Italy and the United States supplied samples that represented acute and convalescent COVID-19. T cells, B-cell-depleted T cells, or PBMCs supplied cDNA or gDNA.

Only in-frame clones appear in the TCRdb table, and some are missing; sequencing was by immunoSEQ multiplex PCR. The sample yields around 300,000 clones, 90% seen once. The V gene lost 4 bases and the J gene lost 1 base, with 12 bases spanning the gap. The CDR3 covers 14 residues. CDR1 is SGHDT, CDR2 YYEEEE, per germline. All enrollees were roughly 18 to 95 years old and from some 24 US areas. Cohorts were based on clinical histories the participants reported. The chain combines TRBV5-6 with TRBJ2-7; tentative D call: TRBD1 (5 bases). The sequencing input was PBMCs or T cells enriched from blood (not recorded which). The sequence derives from a woman between 25 and 40 years old who had recovered from COVID-19. The CDR3 region is CASSVGAGSYEQYF. CDR3 nucleotide sequence: TGTGCCAGCAGCGTGGGTGCAGGGTCCTACGAGCAGTACTTC.